The sample holds a few counts of the clone carrying this TCR beta chain. Per the study methods: Amplification with reference gene primers provided the estimates of nucleated cell counts. Only in-frame clones appear in the TCRdb table, and some are missing; sequencing was by immunoSEQ multiplex PCR. For V, J and clone size, that table is used; D and trimming come from the DNA. The data show 40,000 to 60,000 clones, 84% seen once. This sample was included in a study of blood T cell repertoires in COVID-19. Study information: Acute and convalescent COVID-19 samples came from the United States, Italy and Spain. T cells, B-cell-depleted T cells, or PBMCs provided the cDNA or gDNA that served as material.

The origin of this receptor is a human donor in a cohort sampled during active COVID-19. The sequencing sample was made of peripheral blood.

CDR3 amino acids: CASSQAQGNYNSPLHF. As DNA, the CDR3 is TGTGCCAGCAGCCAAGCGCAGGGGAACTATAATTCACCCCTCCACTTT. V is TRBV3-1 (or the pseudogene TRBV3-2) and J is TRBJ1-6, with a tentative D call TRBD1 (6 bases). The CDR3 extends over 16 amino acids. Trimming took 1 base from V and 3 from J, leaving 10 bases between them. The V gene's germline CDR1 is LGHDT and CDR2 YNNKEL (reference sequence).